This entry is about one T cell receptor (beta chain). Its specificity is unknown. J gave up 6 bases and V 1 base, and 20 bases lay outside the gene matches. Germline CDR1 is LGHNA and CDR2 is YSLEER. The CDR3 covers 21 residues. These data belong to a study of T cell responses to AZD1222 COVID-19 vaccine. General study findings and limits: As reported, nearly half of all spike-specific TCRs target variant regions that are unmutated.

Sequencing was performed with immunoSEQ multiplex PCR; in TCRdb, only in-frame clones are kept and a portion is missing. The table has about 180,000 clones, about 91% seen once. Here the sequenced sample was peripheral blood, taken 28 days after the second AZD1222 dose. The receptor was isolated from an adult who received the AZD1222 COVID-19 vaccine. This chain links TRBV4-3 with TRBJ2-1, with 11 bases lining up with TRBD2. The CDR3 loop is CASSQVPGPVAGGPRVNEQFF. The CDR3 nucleotides read TGCGCCAGCAGCCAAGTCCCAGGGCCGGTAGCGGGGGGGCCACGAGTCAATGAGCAGTTCTTC.